The rows below give T cell receptor beta chains drawn from one sample of a study of Siglec-9 on CD8 T cells in melanoma. Generated by immunoSEQ multiplex PCR, the TCRdb table keeps only in-frame clones and is missing some. The sample includes around 39,000 clones, 65% to 85% of them seen just once. The sample consisted of Siglec-9- CD8+ T cells sorted from blood. The receptors were gathered from a human donor in good health. Both conserved end residues are part of each CDR3. The D gene is left open where the match is weak. Not every row has a clone size; where given, it reads once, few, many or a size class.

-	TRBV4-1	TRBJ1-1	-	CASSQVGGTEAFF	TGCGCCAGCAGCCAAGTCGGGGGGACTGAAGCTTTCTTT
-	TRBV5-6	TRBJ1-2	TRBD1	CASSQGTGTFGYTF	TGTGCCAGCAGCCAAGGGACAGGGACGTTTGGCTACACCTTC
-	TRBV6-1	TRBJ1-1	-	CASSLRGAYTEAFF	TGTGCCAGCAGCCTTCGTGGGGCCTACACTGAAGCTTTCTTT
-	TRBV6-5	TRBJ1-5	-	CASSSYSNQPQHF	TGTGCCAGCAGCTCGTATAGCAATCAGCCCCAGCATTTT
-	TRBV11-2	TRBJ2-7	-	CASSLTIYEQYF	TGTGCCAGCAGCTTGACAATCTACGAGCAGTACTTC
-	TRBV10-1	TRBJ2-3	TRBD2	CASSDAGLANPSTDTQYF	TGCGCCAGCAGTGATGCGGGACTAGCGAACCCTAGCACAGATACGCAGTATTTT
-	TRBV5-4	TRBJ1-1	TRBD1	CASSWTTGGYTEAFF	TGTGCCAGCAGCTGGACCACAGGGGGGTACACTGAAGCTTTCTTT
-	TRBV19	TRBJ2-7	TRBD1	CASSGTAVPYEQYF	TGTGCCAGTAGTGGGACAGCCGTTCCCTACGAGCAGTACTTC
-	TRBV18	TRBJ1-5	TRBD1	CASSPIFPGTGSNQPQHF	TGTGCCAGCTCACCTATTTTTCCCGGGACAGGTTCCAATCAGCCCCAGCATTTT
-	TRBV10-3	TRBJ2-7	-	CAISESQGSVAYEQYF	TGTGCCATCAGTGAGTCTCAGGGCTCGGTAGCCTACGAGCAGTACTTC
-	TRBV5-1	TRBJ2-7	-	CASSLDGSYEQYF	TGCGCCAGCAGCTTGGACGGTTCCTACGAGCAGTACTTC
-	TRBV4-1	TRBJ2-2	TRBD2	CASSQPTSGRPNTGELFF	TGCGCCAGCAGCCAACCGACTAGCGGGAGGCCGAACACCGGGGAGCTGTTTTTT
few	TRBV9	TRBJ2-2	TRBD2	CASSVATGGGPTGELFF	TGTGCCAGCAGCGTAGCTACGGGGGGGGGTCCCACCGGGGAGCTGTTTTTT
-	TRBV7-6	TRBJ2-3	TRBD2	CASSPGLAYTDTQYF	TGTGCCAGCAGCCCGGGACTAGCTTACACAGATACGCAGTATTTT
few	TRBV4-1	TRBJ1-1	-	CASSQVEGFTEAFF	TGCGCCAGCTCCCAGGTAGAGGGGTTCACTGAAGCTTTCTTT
-	TRBV27	TRBJ2-1	TRBD2	CASGAGTSGGYNEQFF	TGTGCCAGCGGCGCCGGGACTAGCGGGGGATACAATGAGCAGTTCTTC
once	TRBV10-2	TRBJ2-7	-	CASEGDVFRGEQYF	TGCGCCAGTGAGGGGGACGTATTTAGGGGGGAGCAGTACTTC
-	TRBV27	TRBJ2-3	TRBD2	CASSPGLAGLSDTQYF	TGTGCCAGCAGTCCTGGACTAGCGGGGTTGTCAGATACGCAGTATTTT
-	TRBV6-1	TRBJ1-5	-	CAISDGLNQPQHF	TGTGCCATCAGTGACGGACTCAATCAGCCCCAGCATTTT
-	TRBV6-1	TRBJ2-1	TRBD1	CASSELRQGNNEQFF	TGTGCCAGCAGTGAATTGAGACAGGGAAACAATGAGCAGTTCTTC
-	TRBV4-1	TRBJ2-5	TRBD2	CASSRYAGERETQYF	TGCGCCAGCAGCCGCTATGCGGGAGAACGTGAGACCCAGTACTTC
few	TRBV9	TRBJ2-2	-	CASSAPGGMNTGELFF	TGTGCCAGCAGCGCCCCCGGAGGGATGAACACCGGGGAGCTGTTTTTT
-	TRBV10-3	TRBJ2-7	-	CAISEMDSSYEQYF	TGTGCCATCAGTGAAATGGATTCCTCCTACGAGCAGTACTTC
-	TRBV9	TRBJ2-2	TRBD2	CASSAGTSGGAGTGELFF	TGTGCCAGCAGCGCCGGGACTAGCGGGGGGGCTGGAACCGGGGAGCTGTTTTTT
few	TRBV19	TRBJ1-1	-	CASSIKAGGRTEAFF	TGTGCCAGTAGTATTAAGGCAGGCGGGCGCACTGAAGCTTTCTTT
few	TRBV10-3	TRBJ1-5	-	CATRPGGDNQPQHF	TGTGCCACCCGACCGGGGGGCGACAATCAGCCCCAGCATTTT
-	TRBV30	TRBJ1-2	TRBD1	CAWSIGDSYGYTF	TGTGCCTGGAGTATAGGGGACAGCTATGGCTACACCTTC
-	TRBV19	TRBJ2-2	TRBD1	CASSVNDRGQGTGELFF	TGTGCCAGTAGTGTTAACGACAGGGGGCAGGGCACCGGGGAGCTGTTTTTT
once	TRBV29-1	TRBJ2-2	-	CSVEEGIEEHRGAVF	TGCAGCGTTGAAGAGGGGATAGAGGAACACCGGGGAGCTGTTTTT
-	TRBV25-1	TRBJ2-2	-	CASSEWEAANTGELFF	TGTGCCAGCAGTGAATGGGAAGCAGCGAACACCGGGGAGCTGTTTTTT
-	TRBV11-2	TRBJ2-5	TRBD2	CASSSARLAGIQETQYF	TGTGCCAGCAGCTCAGCCCGGCTAGCGGGGATCCAAGAGACCCAGTACTTC
-	TRBV27	TRBJ2-1	TRBD2	CASSWLAGGNEQFF	TGTGCCAGCAGTTGGCTAGCGGGGGGCAATGAGCAGTTCTTC
-	TRBV7-9	TRBJ2-7	TRBD1	CASSLAGTGKSYEQYF	TGTGCCAGCAGCTTAGCCGGGACAGGGAAGTCCTACGAGCAGTACTTC
-	TRBV29-1	TRBJ2-5	-	CSVLGGSWGGTQYF	TGCAGCGTTTTAGGGGGAAGTTGGGGAGGAACCCAGTACTTC
-	TRBV29-1	TRBJ2-5	TRBD2	CSVRGGNQETQYF	TGCAGCGTCCGGGGGGGGAACCAAGAGACCCAGTACTTC
few	TRBV28	TRBJ1-5	-	CASSLSLDQPQHF	TGTGCCAGCAGTTTATCCCTCGATCAGCCCCAGCATTTT
-	TRBV7-8	TRBJ2-3	TRBD2	CASSPGGGVGDTQYF	TGTGCCAGCAGCCCCGGCGGGGGGGTAGGGGATACGCAGTATTTT
-	TRBV28	TRBJ1-3	TRBD1	CASQGVSGNTIYF	TGTGCCTCCCAGGGGGTCTCTGGAAACACCATATATTTT
-	TRBV29-1	TRBJ1-1	-	CSVEGGGNRETEAFF	TGCAGCGTTGAGGGCGGGGGAAATCGAGAGACTGAAGCTTTCTTT
-	TRBV28	TRBJ2-1	-	CASSPLRNEQFF	TGTGCCAGCAGTCCTCTGAGGAATGAGCAGTTCTTC
few	TRBV14	TRBJ1-1	-	CASSFRPDTEAFF	TGTGCCAGCAGCTTCCGACCGGACACTGAAGCTTTCTTT
-	TRBV15	TRBJ1-4	-	CATRRRLNEKLFF	TGTGCCACCAGGCGGCGGTTAAATGAAAAACTGTTTTTT
-	TRBV7-8	TRBJ1-5	TRBD1	CASSLGTGGNQPQHF	TGTGCCAGCAGCTTAGGGACAGGGGGCAATCAGCCCCAGCATTTT
-	TRBV4-1	TRBJ2-3	TRBD2	CASSQVLAGGTDTQYF	TGCGCCAGCAGCCAAGTCCTAGCGGGGGGCACAGATACGCAGTATTTT
-	TRBV11-2	TRBJ2-1	-	CASSLGAWDTYNEQFF	TGTGCCAGCAGCTTAGGTGCGTGGGATACCTACAATGAGCAGTTCTTC
-	TRBV18	TRBJ2-3	TRBD1	CASSPRQGATDTQYF	TGTGCCAGCTCACCAAGACAGGGGGCCACAGATACGCAGTATTTT
-	TRBV29-1	TRBJ2-2	TRBD1	CSVFRGTGELFF	TGCAGCGTCTTCAGGGGGACCGGGGAGCTGTTTTTT
-	TRBV7-8	TRBJ1-1	TRBD1	CASSLAEEGASTEAFF	TGTGCCAGCAGCTTAGCGGAGGAGGGGGCATCCACTGAAGCTTTCTTT
-	TRBV5-6	TRBJ1-1	-	CASSWGVNTEAFF	TGTGCCAGCAGCTGGGGTGTGAACACTGAAGCTTTCTTT
-	TRBV19	TRBJ2-1	TRBD2	CARHGGGLGKIDEQFF	TGTGCCCGCCACGGGGGGGGGCTTGGGAAAATTGATGAGCAGTTCTTC
-	TRBV19	TRBJ2-5	-	CASSIYVGYQETQYF	TGTGCCAGTAGTATATATGTAGGGTACCAAGAGACCCAGTACTTC